The subject of this entry is one T cell receptor (beta chain). The antigen remains unidentified. The sample belongs to a study of T cells after posttransplantation cyclophosphamide. With V trimmed by 4 bases and J by 4 bases, 9 bases remained unmatched. CDR1 SEHNR and CDR2 FQNEAQ come from the germline V gene (reference sequence). The CDR3 is 15 amino acids. Profiled with immunoSEQ multiplex PCR; TCRdb holds only in-frame clones, not every one. The table records more than 30,000 clones without singletons, the ten largest covering 1% to 1.5%. Peripheral blood was collected from the related graft donor on the marrow donation day. The study's findings and limits: Donor CD8+ memory clones often dominated recipient blood repertoires at later times. TRB overlap between skin or GI tissue T cells and blood was limited. Recipient CMV seropositivity and CMV reactivation strongly tracked TRB clonality.

V and J are TRBV7-9 and TRBJ1-1, with 7 bases fitting TRBD1. The sequenced material came from PBMCs. This TCR was recovered from a girl aged 10-17 years in good health, CMV-negative, and a related stem cell transplant donor. This chain's CDR3 is CASSSPGAGGTEAFF. For the CDR3, the DNA is TGTGCCAGCAGCTCCCCCGGGGCAGGGGGCACTGAAGCTTTCTTT. The full variable domain, with the rest looked up from reference TRBV7-9 and TRBJ1-1, is DTGVSQNPRHKITKRGQNVTFRCDPISEHNRLYWYRQTLGQGPEFLTYFQNEAQLEKSRLLSDRFSAERPKGSFSTLEIQRTEQGDSAMYLCASSSPGAGGTEAFFGQGTRLTVV.